The TCR beta chain described here comes from a study of graft-versus-host responses after intestinal transplantation. As for the study in general: Tacrolimus and steroids were given for three to four years to all recipients after anti-thymocyte globulin induction.

General study findings and limits: With peak circulating GvH clone levels came an association with early post-transplant HvG declines. Some patients had graft-donor T cell macrochimerism, and their allografts showed high graft-versus-host to host-versus-graft clonal ratios.

The protocol was immunoSEQ multiplex PCR, while the TCRdb copy is restricted to in-frame clones and leaves out a portion. The sample lists over 8,000 clones; over 85% were seen once. Points on this clone: Its matching antigen is unknown.

The source of this sequence is a human patient who received an intestinal transplant, so some T cells may come from the graft donor. The specimen comprised PBMCs, sampled 11 days after intestinal transplantation.

CDR3 sequence: CASSLNPGVGELFF. As DNA, the CDR3 is TGTGCCAGCAGTCTTAACCCGGGGGTCGGGGAGCTGTTTTTT. The genes are TRBV27 and TRBJ2-2; D may be TRBD2 (6 bases). CDR1 and CDR2 (germline): MNHEY, SMNVEV (reference sequence). The CDR3 loop spans 14 amino acids. V dropped 5 bases and J dropped 7 bases, with 14 bases sitting between them.